This T cell receptor beta chain was sequenced for a study of persistence of HIV-infected CD4 T cells. The immunoSEQ assay was version 4, run in survey mode. Generated by immunoSEQ multiplex PCR, the TCRdb table keeps only in-frame clones and is missing some. Of about 40,000 clones in the sample, about four fifths are singletons; the top ten hold 14%. Turning to this clone: Antigen unknown.

The stimulus was an HIV-1 Gag 15-mer peptide pool, about 1.1 ug/peptide/mL. Memory cells lacking CD40L and CD69 with high CD45RO were sorted. Germline CDR1 is GTSNPN and CDR2 is SVGIG (reference sequence). The CDR3 consists of 13 residues. V gave up 2 bases and J gave up 4 bases, with 11 bases separating them. This TCR was sampled from an adult man with HIV who was CMV-seropositive. The chain uses TRBV30 and TRBJ1-1; D gene ambiguous. Sequencing was performed on CD4+ T cells sorted from PBMCs after roughly 18-hour stimulation, taken from a patient who received antiretroviral therapy. The CDR3 DNA follows: TGTGCCTGGAGTAAAGGGTTGGGCACTGAAGCTTTCTTT. This translates into CAWSKGLGTEAFF.